This T cell receptor (beta chain) was identified in a study of blood T cell repertoires in COVID-19. Study as a whole: The United States, Italy and Spain provided the acute and convalescent COVID-19 samples.

Patients in Seattle were enrolled during active infection, then followed longitudinally. This CDR3 region has 14 residues. Germline CDR1 is MNHEY and CDR2 is SVGAGI. V was shortened by 6 bases and J by 0 bases, with 11 bases between the two germline ends. As originally analysed: Quantification of nucleated cells was approximated via reference gene primer amplification. The protocol was immunoSEQ multiplex PCR, while the TCRdb copy is restricted to in-frame clones and leaves out a portion. From that table come the V and J calls and clone size; the DNA was used to work out D and trimming. Among fewer than 200,000 clones listed, 70% to 90% were seen once.

Sequencing input: peripheral blood. This sequence originates from a woman of 80 years or more with COVID-19, enrolled during active disease. The chain combines TRBV6-5 with TRBJ2-5; tentatively, D is TRBD1 (5 bases). CDR3: CASSPDSYQETQYF. CDR3 sequence (DNA): TGTGCCAGCAGCCCCGACAGCTACCAAGAGACCCAGTACTTC.